A single sample gave rise to the 6 T cell receptor beta chains below, sequenced in a study of blood T cells in healthy people across ages (dated by TCRdb to between 2015 and 2016). The library relied on 5' RACE. The second PCR ran for roughly 7 to 12 cycles and used a J-beta primer mix along with a sample-barcoded 5' primer. TCRdb itself trimmed the public reads at Q25 with fastp, ran MiXCR and retained productive beta chains. Every CDR3 protein is listed once, alongside the most common genes and DNA of its rows. This sample holds approximately 1,700,000 distinct CDR3 sequences; more than 35% were observed only once. The leading ten clones occupy roughly 24% of the sample. What was sequenced was blood. The receptors shown here come from a human donor in good health.

This clonotype was seen only a few times. The V and J genes are TRBV11-2 and TRBJ2-5; 9 nucleotides agree with TRBD2. There are 14 residues in the CDR3. J lost 4 bases, V lost 5 bases, and 5 bases had no gene match. Germline V gene sequence: CDR1 SGHAT, CDR2 FQNNGV. Written as DNA, the CDR3 is TGTGCCAGCAGCCAAAGCGGGGGGCCAGAGACCCAGTACTTC. Translated: CASSQSGGPETQYF.

The V gene is TRBV7-2, the J gene TRBJ1-1, with D possibly being TRBD1 (5 bases). Germline V gene sequence: CDR1 SGHTA, CDR2 FQGNSA. This CDR3 region has 14 residues. Trimming cost V 1 base and J 7 bases, with 13 bases left between them. Here the CDR3 reads CASSLVGVTHEAFF. In DNA, the CDR3 is TGTGCCAGCAGCTTAGTGGGGGTAACACATGAAGCTTTCTTT.

V gene TRBV12-3 or TRBV12-4 combines with J gene TRBJ1-5; TRBD1 is a possible D gene (5 bases). The V and J ends lost 4 bases and 3 bases respectively, with 13 bases between them. CDR3 size: 15 residues. Here the CDR3 reads CASSWGVTNNQPQHF. CDR3 bases: TGTGCCAGCAGTTGGGGCGTCACCAACAATCAGCCCCAGCATTTT.

The CDR3 DNA follows: TGTGCCAGCAGTGGTCCAGTGCTCTCCTACAATGAGCAGTTCTTC. Translating gives CASSGPVLSYNEQFF. J is TRBJ2-1 and V is TRBV6-1, with D unclear. The germline CDR1 and CDR2 sequences are MNHNS and SASEGT. V lost 4 bases and J lost 0, with 10 bases in between. The CDR3 consists of 15 residues.

This clonotype has a handful of counts. This chain uses TRBV5-1 with TRBJ1-1; D is undetermined. The V and J ends lost 0 bases and 0 bases respectively, with 15 bases between them. The CDR3 extends over 17 amino acids. The germline V gene has CDR1 SGHRS and CDR2 YFSETQ. The CDR3 reads CASSLVTRTAMNTEAFF. The CDR3 region has the DNA TGCGCCAGCAGCTTGGTTACCAGGACCGCCATGAACACTGAAGCTTTCTTT.

The V call is TRBV4-1, the J call TRBJ1-2, with D unclear. The germline V gene encodes CDR1 MGHRA and CDR2 YSYEKL. This CDR3 contains 14 residues. Trimming removed 1 base at V and 4 bases at J, with 10 bases between. The CDR3 region is CASSQATTLYGYTF. Here the CDR3 DNA reads TGCGCCAGCAGCCAAGCGACCACCCTCTATGGCTACACCTTC.